The clone carrying this TCR beta chain was recorded at least ten times. Antigen: not known. This sample is part of a study of identical twins. Study observations and caveats: Researchers reported weaker excess twin sharing in beta out-of-frame sequences. For monozygotic twins, models underestimated out-of-frame TCR alpha sharing.

Each CDR3 protein is one row after TCRdb ran MiXCR on the 5' RACE reads. The sample contains 600,000 to 700,000 distinct CDR3 sequences, approximately 22% of which appear only once. CDR1 and CDR2 from the germline V gene are MNHNS and SASEGT. The CDR3 loop spans 14 amino acids. The ends lost 5 bases at V and 3 bases at J; junction bases unmatched: 3. Separately, the same data were catalogued under a study of T cells expressing NK-cell markers. As that report states: Sequenced donors, eight in total, included seven who were HCMV-seropositive and one who was seronegative.

Sample: PBMCs. The rearrangement links TRBV6-1 to TRBJ1-2; 10 bases match TRBD1. This receptor was obtained from a woman in her late teens or twenties in good health. The CDR3 loop reads CASSRGTGDYGYTF. As DNA, the CDR3 is TGTGCCAGCAGTAGAGGGACAGGGGACTATGGCTACACCTTC.